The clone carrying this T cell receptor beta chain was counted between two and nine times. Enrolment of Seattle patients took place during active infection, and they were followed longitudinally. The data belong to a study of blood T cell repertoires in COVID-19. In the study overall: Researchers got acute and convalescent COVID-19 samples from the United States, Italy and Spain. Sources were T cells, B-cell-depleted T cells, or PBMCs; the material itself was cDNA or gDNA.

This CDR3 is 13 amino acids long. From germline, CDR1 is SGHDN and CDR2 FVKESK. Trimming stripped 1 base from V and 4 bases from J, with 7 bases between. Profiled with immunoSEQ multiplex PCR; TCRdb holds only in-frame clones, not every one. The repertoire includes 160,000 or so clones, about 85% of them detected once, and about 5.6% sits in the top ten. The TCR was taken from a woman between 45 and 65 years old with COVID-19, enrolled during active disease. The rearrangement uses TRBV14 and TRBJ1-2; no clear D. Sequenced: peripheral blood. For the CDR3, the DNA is TGTGCCAGCAGCCAAGTACCGAGCTATGGCTACACCTTC. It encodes CASSQVPSYGYTF.